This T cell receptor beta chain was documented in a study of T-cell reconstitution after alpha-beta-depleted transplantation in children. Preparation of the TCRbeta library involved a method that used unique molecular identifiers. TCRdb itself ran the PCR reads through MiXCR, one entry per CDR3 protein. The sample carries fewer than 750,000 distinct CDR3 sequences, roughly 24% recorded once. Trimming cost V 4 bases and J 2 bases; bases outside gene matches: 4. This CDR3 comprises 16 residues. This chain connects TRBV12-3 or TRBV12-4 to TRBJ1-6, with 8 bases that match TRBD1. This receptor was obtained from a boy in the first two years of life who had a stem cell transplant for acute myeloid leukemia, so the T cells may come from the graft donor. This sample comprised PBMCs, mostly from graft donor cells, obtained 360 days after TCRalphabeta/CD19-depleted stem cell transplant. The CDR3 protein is CASSSDRAAYNSPLHF. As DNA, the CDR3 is TGTGCCAGCAGTTCGGACAGGGCCGCCTATAATTCACCCCTCCACTTT.